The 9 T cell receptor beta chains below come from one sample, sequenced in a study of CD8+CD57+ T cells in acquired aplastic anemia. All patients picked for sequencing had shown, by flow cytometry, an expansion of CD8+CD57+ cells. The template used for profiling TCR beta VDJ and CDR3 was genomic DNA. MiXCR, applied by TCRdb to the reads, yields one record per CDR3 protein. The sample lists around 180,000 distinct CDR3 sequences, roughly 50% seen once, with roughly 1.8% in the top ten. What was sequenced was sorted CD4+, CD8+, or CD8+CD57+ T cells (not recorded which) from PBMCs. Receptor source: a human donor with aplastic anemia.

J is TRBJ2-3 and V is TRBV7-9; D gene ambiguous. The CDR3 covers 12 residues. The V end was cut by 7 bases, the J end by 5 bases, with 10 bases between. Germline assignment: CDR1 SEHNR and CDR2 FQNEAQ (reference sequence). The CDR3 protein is CASTSVGDTQYF. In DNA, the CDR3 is TGTGCCAGCACCTCGGTCGGAGATACGCAGTATTTT.

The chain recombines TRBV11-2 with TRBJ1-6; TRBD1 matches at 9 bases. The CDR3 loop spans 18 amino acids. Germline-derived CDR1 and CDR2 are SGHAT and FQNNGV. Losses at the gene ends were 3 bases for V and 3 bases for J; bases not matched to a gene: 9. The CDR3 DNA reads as TGTGCCAGCAGCTTCGGCGTGGCGGGACAGGGCTATAATTCACCCCTCCACTTT. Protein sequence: CASSFGVAGQGYNSPLHF.

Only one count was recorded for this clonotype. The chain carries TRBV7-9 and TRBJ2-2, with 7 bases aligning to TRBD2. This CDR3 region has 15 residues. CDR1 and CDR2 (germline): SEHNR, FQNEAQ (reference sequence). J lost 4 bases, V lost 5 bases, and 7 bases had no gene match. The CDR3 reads CASSQRGGVTGELFF. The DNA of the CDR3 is TGTGCCAGCAGCCAAAGGGGAGGGGTCACCGGGGAGCTGTTTTTT. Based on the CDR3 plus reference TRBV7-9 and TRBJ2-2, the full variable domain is DTGVSQNPRHKITKRGQNVTFRCDPISEHNRLYWYRQTLGQGPEFLTYFQNEAQLEKSRLLSDRFSAERPKGSFSTLEIQRTEQGDSAMYLCASSQRGGVTGELFFGEGSRLTVL.

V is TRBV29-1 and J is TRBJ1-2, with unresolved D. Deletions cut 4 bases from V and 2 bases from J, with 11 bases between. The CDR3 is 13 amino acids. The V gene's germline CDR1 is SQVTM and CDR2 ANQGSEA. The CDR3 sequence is CSVAVGLNYGYTF. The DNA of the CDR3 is TGCAGCGTTGCGGTGGGTCTAAACTATGGCTACACCTTC.

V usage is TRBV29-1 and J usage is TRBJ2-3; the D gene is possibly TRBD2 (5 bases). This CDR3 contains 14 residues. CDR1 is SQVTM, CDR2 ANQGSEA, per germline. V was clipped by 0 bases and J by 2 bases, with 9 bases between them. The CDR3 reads CSVEDGLLTDTQYF. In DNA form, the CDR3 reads TGCAGCGTTGAAGATGGACTGCTCACAGATACGCAGTATTTT.

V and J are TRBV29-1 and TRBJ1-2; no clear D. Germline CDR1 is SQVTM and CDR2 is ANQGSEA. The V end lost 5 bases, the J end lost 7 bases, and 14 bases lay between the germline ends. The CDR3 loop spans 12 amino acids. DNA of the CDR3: TGCAGCGTTCCGTTGGAGGCAGGTGGCTACACCTTC. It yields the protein CSVPLEAGGYTF. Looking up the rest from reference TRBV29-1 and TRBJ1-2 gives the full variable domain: SAVISQKPSRDICQRGTSLTIQCQVDSQVTMMFWYRQQPGQSLTLIATANQGSEATYESGFVIDKFPISRPNLTFSTLTVSNMSPEDSSIYLCSVPLEAGGYTFGSGTRLTVV.

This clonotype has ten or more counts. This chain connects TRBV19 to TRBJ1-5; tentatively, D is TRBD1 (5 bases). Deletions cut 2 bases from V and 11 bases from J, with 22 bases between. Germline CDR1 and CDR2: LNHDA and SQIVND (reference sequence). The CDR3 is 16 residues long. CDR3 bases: TGTGCCAGTAGTATAAGTCCGCCAGGGAGAATTTCCGCCCAGCATTTT. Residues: CASSISPPGRISAQHF. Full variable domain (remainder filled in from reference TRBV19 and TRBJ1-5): DGGITQSPKYLFRKEGQNVTLSCEQNLNHDAMYWYRQDPGQGLRLIYYSQIVNDFQKGDIAEGYSVSREKKESFPLTVTSAQKNPTAFYLCASSISPPGRISAQHFGDGTRLSIL.

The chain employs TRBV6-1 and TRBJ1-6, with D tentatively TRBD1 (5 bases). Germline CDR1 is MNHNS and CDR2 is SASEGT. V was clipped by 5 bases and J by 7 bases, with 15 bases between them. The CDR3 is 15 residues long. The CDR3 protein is CASSRAGTNNSPLHF. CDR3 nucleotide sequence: TGTGCCAGCAGTCGCGCCGGGACCAACAATTCACCCCTCCACTTT.

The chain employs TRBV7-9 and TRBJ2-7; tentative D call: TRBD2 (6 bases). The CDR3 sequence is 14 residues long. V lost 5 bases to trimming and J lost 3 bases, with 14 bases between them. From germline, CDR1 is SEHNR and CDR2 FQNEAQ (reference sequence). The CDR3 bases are TGTGCCAGCAGCCCAGGCGGGGTAGGCTACGAGCAGTACTTC. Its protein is CASSPGGVGYEQYF.